Shown below are 26 T cell receptor beta chains from a single sample sequenced in a study of identical twins. TCRdb called the 5' RACE reads again in MiXCR, with one record for every CDR3 protein. The sample shows 430,000 or so distinct CDR3 sequences, approximately 24% of them seen only once. In addition, the sample was reused for a study of T cells expressing NK-cell markers.

The sample was CD4+ T cells sorted from blood. Receptors originate from a young woman in good health.

The table lists this clonotype with a few counts. The rearrangement joins TRBV7-6 to TRBJ2-7; possibly TRBD1 or TRBD2 for D (5 bases each). Trimming took 2 bases from V and 1 from J, leaving 12 bases between them. This CDR3 is built from 15 residues. Germline V lookup: CDR1 SGHVS, CDR2 FNYEAQ. CDR3 amino acids: CASSLKPWGSYEQYF. The CDR3 DNA is TGTGCCAGCAGCTTAAAGCCCTGGGGGTCCTACGAGCAGTACTTC.

The chain combines TRBV6-1 with TRBJ2-6; D not certain. CDR3 length equals 15 residues. The germline V and J ends were trimmed by 7 bases and 4 bases, with 14 bases remaining between them. Germline values: CDR1 MNHNS, CDR2 SASEGT. This chain's CDR3 is CASTDLVPGANVLTF. CDR3 in DNA: TGTGCCAGCACCGACTTAGTCCCCGGGGCCAACGTCCTGACTTTC.

This chain joins TRBV29-1 and TRBJ2-7; a possible D gene is TRBD2 (6 bases). Germline V lookup: CDR1 SQVTM, CDR2 ANQGSEA. V was shortened by 4 bases and J by 3 bases, with 10 bases between the two germline ends. The CDR3 consists of 12 residues. The CDR3 DNA reads TGCAGCGTTGGCGTGGGAGGCTACGAGCAGTACTTC. Its protein is CSVGVGGYEQYF.

The genes are TRBV5-6 and TRBJ2-3, with D perhaps TRBD2 (6 bases). CDR3 size: 15 residues. Germline assignment: CDR1 SGHDT and CDR2 YYEEEE. Trimming removed 5 bases from V and 2 bases from J, with 15 bases in between. As DNA, the CDR3 is TGTGCCAGCAGGATGACTAGAGTAAACACAGATACGCAGTATTTT. Its protein is CASRMTRVNTDTQYF.

This clonotype was seen more than once but under ten times. The CDR3 sequence: CASSYGQGETDTQYF. Here the CDR3 DNA reads TGTGCCAGCAGTTACGGACAGGGGGAAACAGATACGCAGTATTTT. The chain combines TRBV6-2 or TRBV6-3 with TRBJ2-3, with TRBD1 matching over 10 bases. Germline V gene sequence: CDR1 MNHEY, CDR2 SVGEGT. V lost 2 bases to trimming and J lost 3 bases; unmatched junction nucleotides: 2. The length of the CDR3 is 15 residues.

There are many counts of this clonotype. V is TRBV4-3 and J is TRBJ2-1, with 10 positions matching TRBD2. Unmatched junction bases numbered 6, after V lost 2 bases and J lost 5 bases. The CDR3 has 16 amino acids. Germline V gene lookup returns CDR1 LGHNA and CDR2 YSLEER. The CDR3 nucleotides are TGCGCCAGCAGCCAACCCCGGACTAGCGGCAACAATGAGCAGTTCTTC. Residues: CASSQPRTSGNNEQFF.

A single count supports this clonotype. The rearrangement links TRBV2 to TRBJ2-7, with TRBD1 as a possible D gene (6 bases). The CDR3 is 14 residues long. Germline-derived CDR1 and CDR2 are SNHLY and FYNNEI. V lost 6 bases and J 5 bases, leaving 17 bases between the germline ends. Here the CDR3 DNA reads TGTGCCAGCAGCGGACAGAAAGGTGCGAACGAGCAGTACTTC. Amino acids: CASSGQKGANEQYF.

This clonotype occurred a few times. The chain links TRBV5-1 to TRBJ2-5, with D hard to call. The CDR3 has 12 amino acids. The germline V gene encodes CDR1 SGHRS and CDR2 YFSETQ. Trimming removed 3 bases at V and 5 bases at J, with 8 bases between. The CDR3 loop is CASSSRLETQYF. CDR3 coding DNA: TGCGCCAGCAGCTCCAGATTGGAGACCCAGTACTTC.

The CDR3 sequence is CSAGRGGTTDTQYF. CDR3 DNA: TGCAGTGCTGGACGGGGGGGTACGACAGATACGCAGTATTTT. The J gene is TRBJ2-3, the V gene TRBV20-1; 8 bases agree with TRBD2. V was pared by 5 bases and J by 3 bases, with 7 bases of the junction left unmatched. Germline V gives CDR1 DFQATT, CDR2 SNEGSKA (reference sequence). The CDR3 loop spans 14 amino acids.

This clonotype has just a few counts. The rearrangement links TRBV20-1 to TRBJ2-5, with TRBD2 identical over 7 bases. CDR3 size: 14 residues. Trimming removed 3 bases from V and 3 bases from J; junction bases left unmatched: 7. Germline assignment: CDR1 DFQATT and CDR2 SNEGSKA (reference sequence). This CDR3 is CSARVSGTKETQYF. The CDR3 coding sequence is TGCAGTGCTAGGGTCAGCGGGACGAAAGAGACCCAGTACTTC.

The gene calls are TRBV20-1 and TRBJ2-1; 13 bases map to TRBD2. CDR1 is DFQATT, CDR2 SNEGSKA, per germline (reference sequence). CDR3 length: 16 amino acids. V lost 6 bases, J lost 4 bases, and 9 bases stayed unmatched. In DNA form, the CDR3 reads TGCAGTGCCCCAAGGACTAGCGGGAGTCGATACAATGAGCAGTTCTTC. It is translated as CSAPRTSGSRYNEQFF.

The sample holds a few counts of this clonotype. V gene TRBV4-3 combines with J gene TRBJ2-5; either TRBD1 or TRBD2 may supply D (6 bases each). Trimming shortened V by 0 bases and J by 5 bases, and 10 bases separated the two germline ends. The CDR3 is made up of 14 amino acids. Germline V gene lookup returns CDR1 LGHNA and CDR2 YSLEER. CDR3 in DNA: TGCGCCAGCAGCCAAGATGGGGGGCGGGAGACCCAGTACTTC. Protein product: CASSQDGGRETQYF.

A few counts support this clonotype. The J gene is TRBJ2-1, the V gene TRBV7-2; D unclear. The CDR3 runs to 16 residues. V lost 1 base and J 4 bases, leaving 14 bases between the germline ends. Per the germline V gene, CDR1 is SGHTA and CDR2 is FQGNSA. The CDR3 loop is CASSLVGSRTYNEQFF. The CDR3 DNA sequence: TGTGCCAGCAGCTTAGTGGGCAGCCGAACGTACAATGAGCAGTTCTTC.

The chain links TRBV24-1 to TRBJ2-1, with 15 bases matching TRBD2. With V trimmed by 3 bases and J by 0 bases, 5 bases remained unmatched. CDR1 and CDR2 from the germline V gene are KGHDR and SFDVKD. CDR3 length: 19 residues. This chain's CDR3 is CATSDGTSGGSSSYNEQFF. The CDR3 DNA sequence: TGTGCCACCAGTGATGGGACTAGCGGGGGGTCCAGCTCCTACAATGAGCAGTTCTTC.

The chain joins TRBV3-1 to TRBJ1-2; unclear D gene. The CDR3 covers 12 residues. CDR1 LGHDT and CDR2 YNNKEL come from the germline V gene (reference sequence). Trimming removed 1 base from V and 8 bases from J, with 8 bases in between. DNA of the CDR3: TGTGCCAGCAGCCAAGTTAGAGGCGGCTACACCTTC. This translates into CASSQVRGGYTF.

The chain recombines TRBV9 with TRBJ2-7; TRBD1 is a possible D gene (5 bases). CDR3 length equals 13 residues. Germline CDR1 SGDLS, CDR2 YYNGEE. V shed 3 bases and J shed 6 bases, with 13 bases lying between them. CDR3 bases: TGTGCCAGCAGCGCGACAGTAAGTAGCGAGCAGTACTTC. This encodes CASSATVSSEQYF.

This clonotype has a handful of counts. The chain combines TRBV12-3 or TRBV12-4 with TRBJ2-5; no reliable D call. The CDR3 totals 13 residues. Trimming stripped 5 bases from V and 7 bases from J, with 14 bases between. In DNA, the CDR3 is TGTGCCAGCAGTCTCGGGTCCCCTTGGACCCAGTACTTC. This sequence encodes CASSLGSPWTQYF.

V gene TRBV27 combines with J gene TRBJ2-1; TRBD1 matches at 10 bases. CDR3 size: 16 residues. The ends lost 5 bases at V and 7 bases at J; junction bases unmatched: 11. Germline CDR1 is MNHEY and CDR2 is SMNVEV (reference sequence). CDR3 nucleotide sequence: TGTGCCAGCAGTCCGCCGGGACAGGGGTTGGGGAATGAGCAGTTCTTC. Translated, it gives CASSPPGQGLGNEQFF.

The chain is built from TRBV7-3 and TRBJ2-2, with TRBD1 matching 10 bases. The CDR3 has 18 amino acids. Per germline, CDR1 SGHTA and CDR2 FQGTGA. Germline trimming cut 3 bases from V and 7 bases from J; bases unmatched to any gene: 14. The CDR3 bases are TGTGCCAGCAGCTTCAACACAGCCGGGACAGGGGATCACGGGGAGCTGTTTTTT. This codes for CASSFNTAGTGDHGELFF.

A few counts support this clonotype. This chain links TRBV6-2 or TRBV6-3 with TRBJ2-7; D is possibly TRBD1 (6 bases). Germline V lookup: CDR1 MNHEY, CDR2 SVGEGT. V dropped 2 bases and J dropped 3 bases, with 17 bases sitting between them. The CDR3 loop spans 16 amino acids. CDR3: CASSYPLGGVIYEQYF. Written as DNA, the CDR3 is TGTGCCAGCAGTTACCCCCTAGGGGGAGTGATCTACGAGCAGTACTTC.

The chain uses TRBV14 and TRBJ2-3, with D tentatively TRBD2 (6 bases). The germline gives CDR1 SGHDN, CDR2 FVKESK. CDR3 length equals 15 residues. The V end was cut by 1 base, the J end by 2 bases, with 10 bases between. The CDR3 sequence: CASSQVAGNTDTQYF. In DNA form, the CDR3 reads TGTGCCAGCAGCCAAGTGGCGGGAAACACAGATACGCAGTATTTT. Filled out from reference TRBV14 and TRBJ2-3, the complete variable domain reads EAGVTQFPSHSVIEKGQTVTLRCDPISGHDNLYWYRRVMGKEIKFLLHFVKESKQDESGMPNNRFLAERTGGTYSTLKVQPAELEDSGVYFCASSQVAGNTDTQYFGPGTRLTVL.

V gene TRBV6-2 or TRBV6-3 combines with J gene TRBJ2-2; the match to TRBD2 covers 13 bases. J was trimmed by 4 bases and V by 6 bases; bases with no gene match: 8. CDR1 is MNHEY, CDR2 SVGEGT, per germline. The CDR3 has 17 amino acids. The CDR3 loop reads CASRPRLAGGGTGELFF. The DNA of the CDR3 is TGTGCCAGCAGACCCAGACTAGCGGGAGGAGGCACCGGGGAGCTGTTTTTT.

The chain joins TRBV4-3 to TRBJ2-2; 8 bases fit TRBD2. The CDR3 loop spans 18 amino acids. Germline values: CDR1 LGHNA, CDR2 YSLEER. Trimming took 0 bases from V and 6 from J; bases not matched to a gene: 12. DNA of the CDR3: TGCGCCAGCAGCCAAGAATCAAGGGCTAGCGGGTGGTCCGGGGAGCTGTTTTTT. This gives the protein CASSQESRASGWSGELFF.

The rearrangement uses TRBV5-1 and TRBJ2-3; 11 nucleotides match TRBD2. With 5 bases clipped from V and 0 bases from J, the junction kept 5 bases outside the gene matches. In germline, CDR1 is SGHRS, CDR2 YFSETQ. CDR3 length: 16 residues. The CDR3 nucleotides read TGCGCCAGCAGTTCTGGGACTAGCGGTAGCACAGATACGCAGTATTTT. Translating it yields CASSSGTSGSTDTQYF.

On this clonotype: One base away lies a much larger clone, so this may be a sequencing read error. The chain recombines TRBV5-1 with TRBJ2-1; D is unresolved. Trimming removed 6 bases from V and 0 bases from J, with 16 bases in between. Germline loops: CDR1 SGHRS, CDR2 YFSETQ. The CDR3 has 16 residues. The CDR3 spells CASTQGLGCSYNEQFF. DNA of the CDR3: TGCGCCAGCACCCAAGGTCTGGGGTGCTCCTACAATGAGCAGTTCTTC. Full variable domain (missing parts from reference TRBV5-1 and TRBJ2-1): KAGVTQTPRYLIKTRGQQVTLSCSPISGHRSVSWYQQTPGQGLQFLFEYFSETQRNKGNFPGRFSGRQFSNSRSEMNVSTLELGDSALYLCASTQGLGCSYNEQFFGPGTRLTVL.

This clonotype was recorded a few times. The chain employs TRBV20-1 and TRBJ2-4; weak D call: TRBD2 (6 bases). V lost 5 bases and J 5 bases, leaving 10 bases between the germline ends. The V gene's germline CDR1 is DFQATT and CDR2 SNEGSKA (reference sequence). CDR3 length equals 12 residues. CDR3 nucleotides: TGCAGTGCTGGCGGGATCGAAAACATTCAGTACTTC. It yields the protein CSAGGIENIQYF.